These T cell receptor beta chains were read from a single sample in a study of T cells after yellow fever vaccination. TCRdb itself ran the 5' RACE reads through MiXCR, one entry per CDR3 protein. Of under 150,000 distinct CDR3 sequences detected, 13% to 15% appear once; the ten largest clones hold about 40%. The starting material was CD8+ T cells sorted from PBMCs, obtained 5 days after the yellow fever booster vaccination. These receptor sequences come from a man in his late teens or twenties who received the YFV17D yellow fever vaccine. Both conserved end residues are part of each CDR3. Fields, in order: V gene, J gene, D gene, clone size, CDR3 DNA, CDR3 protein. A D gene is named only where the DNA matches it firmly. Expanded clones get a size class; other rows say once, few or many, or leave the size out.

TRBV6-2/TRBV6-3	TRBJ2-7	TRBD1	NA	TGTGCCAGCAGTTCGCTCCGGGACAGACCCTACGAGCAGTACTTC	CASSSLRDRPYEQYF
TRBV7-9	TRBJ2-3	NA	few	TGTGCCAGCAGCTTATCGTCGGAGTGGGGGACAGATACGCAGTATTTT	CASSLSSEWGTDTQYF
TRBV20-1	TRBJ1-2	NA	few	TGCAGTGCGCGACACGGGGAGGGGTATGGCTACACCTTC	CSARHGEGYGYTF
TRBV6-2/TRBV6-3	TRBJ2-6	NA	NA	TGTGCCAGCAGCCAGGGTAGAGGGGCCAACGTCCTGACTTTC	CASSQGRGANVLTF
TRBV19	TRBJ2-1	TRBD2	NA	TGTGCCAGTAGCCTGGGACTAGCGGGGCGGAATGAGCAGTTCTTC	CASSLGLAGRNEQFF
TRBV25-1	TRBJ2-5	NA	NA	TGTGCCAGCAGTACAGGCCCGGGGGAGACCCAGTACTTC	CASSTGPGETQYF
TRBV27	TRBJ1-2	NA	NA	TGTGCCAGCAGCCCGGTCGTGCTTGGTGGCTACACCTTC	CASSPVVLGGYTF
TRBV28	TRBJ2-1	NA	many	TGTGCCGGTTCCGGGACTCTGACCTACAATGAGCAGTTCTTC	CAGSGTLTYNEQFF
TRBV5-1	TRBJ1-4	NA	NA	TGCGCCAGCTGCTTCCGGGGGCTCCAAGAAAAACTGTTTTTT	CASCFRGLQEKLFF
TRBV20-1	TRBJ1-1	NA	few	TGCAGTGCTGGCCGGACAGCGGAGAACACTGAAGCTTTCTTT	CSAGRTAENTEAFF
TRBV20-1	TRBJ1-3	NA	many	TGCAGTGCTAGGGGCTCGAGCTCTGGAAACACCATATATTTT	CSARGSSSGNTIYF
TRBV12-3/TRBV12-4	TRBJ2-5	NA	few	TGTGCCAGCGGGGGCGGGGCGGCTTATCAAGAGACCCAGTACTTC	CASGGGAAYQETQYF
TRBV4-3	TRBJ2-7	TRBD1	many	TGCGCCAGCGCCCCGGCAGGGGGCTCCTACGAGCAGTACTTC	CASAPAGGSYEQYF
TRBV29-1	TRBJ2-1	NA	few	TGCAGCGTTTACCGGACGGACAATGAGCAGTTCTTC	CSVYRTDNEQFF
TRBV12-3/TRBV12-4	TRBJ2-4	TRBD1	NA	TGTGCCAGCAGTTTTGGACAGGGGGGATTTCAGTACTTC	CASSFGQGGFQYF
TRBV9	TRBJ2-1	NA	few	TGTGCCAGCAGCGTAGATGGGCTGGCGGATGAGCAGTTCTTC	CASSVDGLADEQFF
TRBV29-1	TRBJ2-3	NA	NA	TGCAGCGTTGAGGGGCAGGAGCTACGCACAGATACGCAGTATTTT	CSVEGQELRTDTQYF
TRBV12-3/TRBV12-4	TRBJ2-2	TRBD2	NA	TGTGCCAGCAGACCTCCGGCGGTAGCGGGGGGGCCATTGCCCGGGGAGCTGTTTTTT	CASRPPAVAGGPLPGELFF
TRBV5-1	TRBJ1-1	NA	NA	TGCGCCAGCAGCTTGCCGGAGAGAAGAGCTTTCTTT	CASSLPERRAFF
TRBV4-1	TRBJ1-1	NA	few	TGCGCCAGCAGCCAAGATGGACTTAGGGCTTTCTTT	CASSQDGLRAFF
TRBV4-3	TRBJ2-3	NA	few	TGCGCCAGCAGCCAAGATCCGCGGAGCACAGATACGCAGTATTTT	CASSQDPRSTDTQYF
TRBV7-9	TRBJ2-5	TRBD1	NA	TGTGCCAGCAGCTCCCCCGGCAGGGGGATTGCGACCCAGTACTTC	CASSSPGRGIATQYF
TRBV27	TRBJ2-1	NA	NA	TGTGCCAGCAGTTTAGGGGTGGAGGGCTACAATGAGCAGTTCTTC	CASSLGVEGYNEQFF
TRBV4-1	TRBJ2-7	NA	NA	TGCGCCAGCAGCCAAGAACCCCTCCCGGGACTTACCTACGAGCAGTACTTC	CASSQEPLPGLTYEQYF
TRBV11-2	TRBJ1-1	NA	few	TGTGCCAGCAGCTTGGACCCAGCGGGCACTGAAGCTTTCTTT	CASSLDPAGTEAFF
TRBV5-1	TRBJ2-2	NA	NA	TGCGCCAGCAGCGTCGGGGCAAACACCGGGGAGCTGTTTTTT	CASSVGANTGELFF
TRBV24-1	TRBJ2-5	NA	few	TGTGCCACCAGTGATGGACAGTCCCCGTACCAAGAGACCCAGTACTTC	CATSDGQSPYQETQYF
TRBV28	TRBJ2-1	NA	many	TGTGCCAGCAGTCTACTTCCGACAGCCTACAATGAGCAGTTCTTC	CASSLLPTAYNEQFF
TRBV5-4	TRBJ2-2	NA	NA	TGTGCCAGCACGGGGGCGAACACCGGGGAGCTGTTTTTT	CASTGANTGELFF
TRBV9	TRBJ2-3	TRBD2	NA	TGTGCCAGCAGCGTAGTTGGCGGGGGGGCCACAGATACGCAGTATTTT	CASSVVGGGATDTQYF
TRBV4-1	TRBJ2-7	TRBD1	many	TGCGCCAGCAGCCAAACGACAGGGCACGAGCAGTACTTC	CASSQTTGHEQYF
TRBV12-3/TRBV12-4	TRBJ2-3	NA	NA	TGTGCCAGCACCTCCCCCCCGGCTTTTGGTACAGATACGCAGTATTTT	CASTSPPAFGTDTQYF
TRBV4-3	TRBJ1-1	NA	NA	TGCGCCAGCAGCCCCATGGTCAGCACTGAAGCTTTCTTT	CASSPMVSTEAFF
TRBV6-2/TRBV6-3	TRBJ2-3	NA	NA	TGTGCCAGCAGTGAATTCCAGATTACAGCTACAGATACGCAGTATTTT	CASSEFQITATDTQYF
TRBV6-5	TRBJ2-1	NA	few	TGTGCCAGCAGTTACCGGGCTAGCTCCTACAATGAGCAGTTCTTC	CASSYRASSYNEQFF
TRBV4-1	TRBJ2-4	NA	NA	TGCGCCAGCAGCCAAGGTACAGAGAACATTCAGTACTTC	CASSQGTENIQYF
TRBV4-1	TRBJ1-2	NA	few	TGCGCCAGCAGCCAAGAGGACCGCGTCTATGGCTACACCTTC	CASSQEDRVYGYTF